The source of this TCR beta chain is a study of post-analysis software for immune sequencing data. Study-wide context: Courses of disease covered relapsing-remitting, secondary progressive and progressive-relapsing multiple sclerosis.

Study observations and caveats: Under the F measure, samples that were prepared in one batch clustered strongly together. Roughly five TRBV segments were significantly more frequent in patients than in controls. TRBV5-6, TRBV5-1 and TRBV20-1 were among these segments.

Comments on this clonotype: The antigen remains undetermined.

Tagging with unique molecular identifiers was a feature of the TCR beta cDNA libraries. T cells numbering about 0.9 to 11 million yielded roughly 0.5 million cDNA molecules. MiXCR was run by TCRdb on the PCR reads, yielding one entry per CDR3 protein. This table has 700,000 to 900,000 distinct CDR3 sequences, just over 45% appearing once. V trimming: 1 base; J trimming: 7 bases; junction bases outside the gene matches: 8. The germline gives CDR1 MNHEY, CDR2 SVGEGT. This CDR3 region has 16 residues. Input material: blood. The clonotype originates from a girl between 5 and 17 years old with multiple sclerosis. This chain links TRBV6-2 or TRBV6-3 with TRBJ2-1, with 9 nucleotides matching TRBD2. The CDR3 here is CASSYLELAGGNEQFF. The CDR3, as DNA: TGTGCCAGCAGTTACTTGGAACTAGCGGGCGGAAATGAGCAGTTCTTC.